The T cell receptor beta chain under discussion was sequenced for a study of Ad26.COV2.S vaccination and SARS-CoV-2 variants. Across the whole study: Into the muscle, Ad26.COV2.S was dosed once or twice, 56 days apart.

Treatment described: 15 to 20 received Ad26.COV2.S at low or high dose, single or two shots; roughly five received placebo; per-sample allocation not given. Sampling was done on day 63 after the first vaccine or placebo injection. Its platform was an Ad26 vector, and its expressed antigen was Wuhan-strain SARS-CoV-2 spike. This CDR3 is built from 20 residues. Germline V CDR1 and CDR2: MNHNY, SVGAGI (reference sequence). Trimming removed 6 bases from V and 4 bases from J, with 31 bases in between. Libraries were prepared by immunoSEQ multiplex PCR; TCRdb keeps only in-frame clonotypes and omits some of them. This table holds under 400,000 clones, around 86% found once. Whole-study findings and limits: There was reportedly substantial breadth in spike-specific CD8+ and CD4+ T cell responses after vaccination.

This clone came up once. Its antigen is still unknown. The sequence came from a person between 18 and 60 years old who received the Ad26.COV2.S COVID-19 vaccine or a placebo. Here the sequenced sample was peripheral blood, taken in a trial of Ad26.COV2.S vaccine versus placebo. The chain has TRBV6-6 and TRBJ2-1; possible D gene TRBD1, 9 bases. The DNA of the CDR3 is TGTGCCAGCAGCTTGACAGGGGGGTTCTCACGGGCTAGCGGGTACAATGAGCAGTTCTTC. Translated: CASSLTGGFSRASGYNEQFF.